These T cell receptor beta chains were read from a single sample in a study of technical replicates of blood from a handful of donors. TCRdb's copy holds only in-frame clones and misses some; the assay was immunoSEQ multiplex PCR. The sample contains more than 70,000 clones, about 90% of which appear only once. The source material was T cells isolated from PBMCs. These receptors were taken from a human donor in good health. Both conserved end residues are part of each CDR3. D genes are given only for firm matches. The listing skips clone size in some rows; elsewhere it reads once, few, many or a size class.

V gene	clone size	J gene	D gene	CDR3 protein	CDR3 DNA
TRBV28	.	TRBJ1-2	TRBD1	CASSLPGGPVNYGYTF	TGTGCCAGCAGTTTACCAGGGGGGCCGGTTAACTATGGCTACACCTTC
TRBV6-6	few	TRBJ1-2	TRBD1	CASSYDRQGTPYGYTF	TGTGCCAGCAGTTATGATCGACAGGGAACCCCCTATGGCTACACCTTC
TRBV29-1	once	TRBJ1-4	.	CSAGGVRASNEKLFF	TGCAGCGCCGGAGGCGTGAGGGCTTCTAATGAAAAACTGTTTTTT
TRBV6-5	once	TRBJ1-2	TRBD1	CASRGRDRGLDGYTF	TGTGCCAGCAGGGGCCGGGACAGGGGGCTAGATGGCTACACCTTC
TRBV27	.	TRBJ2-7	.	CASSLFLNRVGHSYEQYF	TGTGCCAGCAGTTTATTCTTGAATCGCGTGGGACATTCCTACGAGCAGTACTTC
TRBV28	.	TRBJ1-2	TRBD1	CASSGTGASGYGYTF	TGTGCCAGCAGCGGGACAGGGGCAAGTGGCTATGGCTACACCTTC
TRBV23-1	.	TRBJ1-1	.	CASSQSSWQGVSTEAFF	TGCGCCAGCAGTCAATCCTCGTGGCAGGGTGTTTCGACTGAAGCTTTCTTT
TRBV4-2	.	TRBJ2-3	TRBD2	CASGESGGALAYTQYF	TGTGCCAGCGGGGAAAGCGGGGGGGCCTTGGCATATACGCAGTATTTT
TRBV6-5	.	TRBJ1-1	.	CATKGSTRLEAFF	TGTGCCACCAAGGGGTCGACCCGACTTGAAGCTTTCTTT
TRBV7-9	.	TRBJ1-3	TRBD1	CASSFTGGSGNTIYF	TGTGCCAGCAGCTTCACAGGGGGCTCTGGAAACACCATATATTTT
TRBV6-5	once	TRBJ1-2	TRBD1	CASSSQDRAGGYTF	TGTGCCAGCAGTTCCCAGGACAGGGCCGGTGGCTACACCTTC
TRBV27	.	TRBJ2-7	.	CASSSPASSYEQYF	TGTGCCAGCAGTTCTCCAGCGAGCTCCTACGAGCAGTACTTC
TRBV19	.	TRBJ2-1	TRBD2	CASSISGGDYNEQFF	TGTGCCAGTAGTATTTCCGGGGGGGATTACAATGAGCAGTTCTTC
TRBV18	once	TRBJ1-1	.	CASSPLWGTEGTEAFF	TGTGCCAGCTCACCGCTTTGGGGGACGGAGGGCACTGAAGCTTTCTTT
TRBV19	.	TRBJ2-1	TRBD2	CASSIGRGLSSGPFF	TGTGCCAGTAGTATAGGTAGGGGATTATCTAGCGGCCCGTTCTTC
TRBV9	.	TRBJ2-7	TRBD1	CASSVAELGTVYEQYF	TGTGCCAGCAGCGTAGCTGAATTAGGGACAGTCTACGAGCAGTACTTC
TRBV6-1	.	TRBJ2-6	TRBD1	CASSGIRDRASAGANVLTF	TGTGCCAGCAGTGGAATCCGGGACAGGGCGTCCGCTGGGGCCAACGTCCTGACTTTC
TRBV11-2	.	TRBJ2-3	.	CASSVNTGPSTDTQYF	TGTGCCAGCAGCGTAAACACAGGTCCTAGCACAGATACGCAGTATTTT
TRBV28	.	TRBJ2-7	TRBD1	CASRDRGYEQYF	TGTGCCAGCCGGGACAGGGGCTACGAGCAGTACTTC
TRBV15	.	TRBJ2-1	.	CATSRDAAGGNEQFF	TGTGCCACCAGCAGAGATGCTGCCGGTGGCAATGAGCAGTTCTTC
TRBV5-1	.	TRBJ2-7	.	CASRTNAGQSYEQYF	TGCGCCAGCAGAACCAACGCGGGACAGAGCTACGAGCAGTACTTC
TRBV29-1	few	TRBJ1-1	.	CSVEHRLNTEAFF	TGCAGCGTTGAACACAGGTTGAACACTGAAGCTTTCTTT
TRBV10-1	once	TRBJ1-2	.	CASSDSGYYGYTF	TGCGCCAGCAGTGACTCAGGGTACTATGGCTACACCTTC
TRBV18	.	TRBJ2-5	.	CASSLSRNKETQYF	TGTGCCAGCTCACTCTCTAGGAATAAAGAGACCCAGTACTTC
TRBV5-4	.	TRBJ2-1	.	CASSLVSRGPYYNEQFF	TGTGCCAGCAGCTTGGTCTCCAGAGGCCCTTACTACAATGAGCAGTTCTTC
TRBV27	.	TRBJ1-5	TRBD1	CASSPYSDRTSNQPQHF	TGTGCCAGCAGTCCCTACTCGGACAGGACCAGCAATCAGCCCCAGCATTTT
TRBV9	.	TRBJ1-4	.	CASSVGSGGGEKLFF	TGTGCCAGCAGCGTAGGGTCCGGGGGAGGTGAAAAACTGTTTTTT
TRBV15	.	TRBJ2-1	.	CATSPSSYNEQFF	TGTGCCACCTCTCCTAGCTCCTACAATGAGCAGTTCTTC
TRBV29-1	.	TRBJ2-5	.	CSVEDILGGETQYF	TGCAGCGTTGAAGACATCCTAGGGGGAGAGACCCAGTACTTC
TRBV27	.	TRBJ2-1	.	CASSLEGWGGSYNEQFF	TGTGCCAGCAGCCTCGAGGGGTGGGGAGGATCCTACAATGAGCAGTTCTTC
TRBV6-6	.	TRBJ2-3	.	CASRSTGTDTQYF	TGTGCCAGCAGGTCCACAGGAACAGATACGCAGTATTTT